This T cell receptor beta chain comes out of a study of T cells in localized non-small cell lung cancer. The study, taken as a whole, reports: Owing to sequencing of a solitary tumor region, heterogeneity cannot be discounted. Measurement of T cell clonality placed uninvolved adjacent lung highest, above the level in tumor.

As for this clone: Its antigen is not known.

CDR3 length equals 15 residues. Looked up from germline, CDR1 is SGHRS and CDR2 is YFSETQ. V was pared by 3 bases and J by 4 bases, with 14 bases between. The table came from immunoSEQ multiplex PCR; TCRdb's copy has only in-frame clones and leaves some out. Seen here are about 78,000 clones, approximately 84% observed once, and the top ten hold 2.8%. Sequencing used peripheral blood, obtained before any cancer treatment. V usage is TRBV5-1 and J usage is TRBJ2-1; weak D call: TRBD2 (6 bases). The TCR originated in a man between 40 and 70 years old with stage I lung adenocarcinoma. The CDR3 loop reads CASSYAPGTYNEQFF. The CDR3 nucleotides read TGCGCCAGCAGCTACGCCCCCGGGACTTACAATGAGCAGTTCTTC.